This T cell receptor (beta chain) was identified during a study of blood T cell repertoires in COVID-19. Study background: Sample material is recorded as cDNA or gDNA derived from T cells, B-cell-depleted T cells, or PBMCs.

Using immunoSEQ multiplex PCR, the repertoire was profiled, and TCRdb retains in-frame clones only, with some absent. In the table there are approximately 190,000 clones, approximately 84% of which are singletons. Germline lookup yields CDR1 SNHLY and CDR2 FYNNEI. The ends lost 7 bases at V and 13 bases at J; junction bases unmatched: 21. This CDR3 is 17 amino acids long. Sequencing input: peripheral blood. The chain joins TRBV2 to TRBJ2-2; 10 bases are a match to TRBD2. This sequence originates from a woman between 65 and 79 years old with active or convalescent COVID-19. The CDR3 here is CASTERERLAGAGVLFF. The CDR3 DNA follows: TGTGCCAGCACCGAGAGGGAGCGCCTAGCGGGAGCGGGAGTGCTGTTTTTT.